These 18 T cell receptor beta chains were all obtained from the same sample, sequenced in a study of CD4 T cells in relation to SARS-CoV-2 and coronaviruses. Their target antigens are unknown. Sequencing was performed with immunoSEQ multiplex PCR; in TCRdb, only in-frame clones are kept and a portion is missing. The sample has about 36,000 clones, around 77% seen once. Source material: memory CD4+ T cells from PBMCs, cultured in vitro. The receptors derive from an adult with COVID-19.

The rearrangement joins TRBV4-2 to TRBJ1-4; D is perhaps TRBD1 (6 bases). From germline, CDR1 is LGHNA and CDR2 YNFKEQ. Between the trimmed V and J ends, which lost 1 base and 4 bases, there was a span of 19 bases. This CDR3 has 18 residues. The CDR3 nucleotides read TGTGCCAGCAGCCAAGGTGTTGGCAGGGGCTCATTTAATGAAAAACTGTTTTTT. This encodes CASSQGVGRGSFNEKLFF.

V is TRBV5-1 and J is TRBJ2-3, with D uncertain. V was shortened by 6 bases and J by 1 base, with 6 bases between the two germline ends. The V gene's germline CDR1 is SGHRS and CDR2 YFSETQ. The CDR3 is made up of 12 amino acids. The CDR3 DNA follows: TGCGCCAGCATTGGTGGCACAGATACGCAGTATTTT. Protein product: CASIGGTDTQYF.

The CDR3 coding sequence is TGTGCCAGCAGCCAAGCCGGGACTAGCGGGAGTCTAGGCAAAAACATTCAGTACTTC. The encoded protein is CASSQAGTSGSLGKNIQYF. The chain carries TRBV3-1 (or the pseudogene TRBV3-2) and TRBJ2-4; 14 bases line up with TRBD2. The CDR3 is 19 residues long. Trimming at V came to 1 base and at J to 3 bases, leaving 8 bases not matched to a gene. CDR1 and CDR2 (germline): LGHDT, YNNKEL (reference sequence).

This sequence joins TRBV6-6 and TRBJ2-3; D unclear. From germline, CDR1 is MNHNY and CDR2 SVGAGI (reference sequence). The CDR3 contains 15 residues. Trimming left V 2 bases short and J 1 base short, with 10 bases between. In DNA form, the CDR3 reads TGTGCCAGCAGTTACGAGCGAGGAGGCACAGATACGCAGTATTTT. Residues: CASSYERGGTDTQYF.

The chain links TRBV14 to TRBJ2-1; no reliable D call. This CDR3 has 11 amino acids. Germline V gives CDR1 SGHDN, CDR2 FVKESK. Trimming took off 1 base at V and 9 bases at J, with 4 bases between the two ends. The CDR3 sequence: CASSQASEQFF. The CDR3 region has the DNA TGTGCCAGCAGCCAAGCGAGTGAGCAGTTCTTC.

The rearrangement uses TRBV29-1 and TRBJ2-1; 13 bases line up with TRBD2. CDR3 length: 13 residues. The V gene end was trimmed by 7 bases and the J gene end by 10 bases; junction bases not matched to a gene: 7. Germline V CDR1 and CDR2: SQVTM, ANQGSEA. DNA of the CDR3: TGCAGCGCTCGGACTAGCGGGAGTCTCGAGCAGTTCTTC. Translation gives CSARTSGSLEQFF.

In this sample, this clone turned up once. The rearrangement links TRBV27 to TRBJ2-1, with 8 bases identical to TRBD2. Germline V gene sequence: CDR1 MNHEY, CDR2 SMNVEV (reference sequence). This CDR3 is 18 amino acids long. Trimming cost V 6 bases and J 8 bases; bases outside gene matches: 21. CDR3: CASRCDIGVGRGSDEQFF. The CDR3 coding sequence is TGTGCCAGCAGATGCGATATAGGTGTCGGGAGGGGGTCGGATGAGCAGTTCTTC.

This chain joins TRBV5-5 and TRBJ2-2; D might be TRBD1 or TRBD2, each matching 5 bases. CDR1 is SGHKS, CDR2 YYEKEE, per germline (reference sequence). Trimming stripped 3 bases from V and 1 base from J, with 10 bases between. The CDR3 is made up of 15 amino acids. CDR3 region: CASSSGTGNTGELFF. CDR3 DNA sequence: TGTGCCAGCAGCTCCGGGACGGGGAACACCGGGGAGCTGTTTTTT. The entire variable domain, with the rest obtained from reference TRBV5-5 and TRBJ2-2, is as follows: DAGVTQSPTHLIKTRGQQVTLRCSPISGHKSVSWYQQVLGQGPQFIFQYYEKEERGRGNFPDRFSARQFPNYSSELNVNALLLGDSALYLCASSSGTGNTGELFFGEGSRLTVL.

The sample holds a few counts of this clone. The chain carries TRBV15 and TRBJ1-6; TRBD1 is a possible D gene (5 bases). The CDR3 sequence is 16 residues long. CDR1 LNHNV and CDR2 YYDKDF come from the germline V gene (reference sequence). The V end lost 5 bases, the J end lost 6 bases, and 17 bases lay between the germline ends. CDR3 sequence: CATSSQWGVGNSPLHF. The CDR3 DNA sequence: TGTGCCACCAGCTCCCAATGGGGGGTCGGTAATTCACCCCTCCACTTT.

The CDR3 region has the DNA TGTGCCTGGACGGTCGATAATCAGCCCCAGCATTTT. Translation gives CAWTVDNQPQHF. This chain links TRBV30 with TRBJ1-5; D gene ambiguous. The CDR3 is 12 amino acids. Trimming took 4 bases from V and 4 from J, leaving 8 bases between them. In germline, CDR1 is GTSNPN, CDR2 SVGIG (reference sequence).

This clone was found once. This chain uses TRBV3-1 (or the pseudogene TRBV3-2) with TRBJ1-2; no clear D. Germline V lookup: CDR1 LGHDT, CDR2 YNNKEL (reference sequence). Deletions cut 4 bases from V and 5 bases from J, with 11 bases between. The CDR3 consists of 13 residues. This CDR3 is CASSPGGGYGYTF. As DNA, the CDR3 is TGTGCCAGCAGCCCGGGAGGAGGATATGGCTACACCTTC.

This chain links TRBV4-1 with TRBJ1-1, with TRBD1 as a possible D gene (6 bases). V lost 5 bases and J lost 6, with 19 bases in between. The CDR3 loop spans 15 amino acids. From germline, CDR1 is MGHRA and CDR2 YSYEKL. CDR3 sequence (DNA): TGCGCCAGCAGCTCAGGGTCGGCAGGGGACTCTGAAGCTTTCTTT. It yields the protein CASSSGSAGDSEAFF.

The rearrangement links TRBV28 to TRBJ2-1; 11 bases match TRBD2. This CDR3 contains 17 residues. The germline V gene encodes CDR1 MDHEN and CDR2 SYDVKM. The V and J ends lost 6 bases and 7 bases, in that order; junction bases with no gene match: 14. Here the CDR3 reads CASRSRLAGTMGNEQFF. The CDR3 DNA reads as TGTGCCAGCAGATCGCGACTAGCGGGAACAATGGGGAATGAGCAGTTCTTC.

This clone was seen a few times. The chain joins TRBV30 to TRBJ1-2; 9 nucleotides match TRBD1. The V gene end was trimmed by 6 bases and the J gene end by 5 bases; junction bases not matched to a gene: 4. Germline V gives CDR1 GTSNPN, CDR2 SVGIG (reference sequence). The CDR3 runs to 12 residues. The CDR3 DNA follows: TGTGCCTGCGGGGACAGGGTTTATGGCTACACCTTC. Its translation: CACGDRVYGYTF.

CDR3 protein: CSVASYSLTGPYEQYF. The CDR3 coding sequence is TGCAGCGTTGCGTCGTATTCACTAACGGGGCCCTACGAGCAGTACTTC. This sequence joins TRBV29-1 and TRBJ2-7; D assignment may be TRBD1 or TRBD2 (5 bases each). The germline V gene encodes CDR1 SQVTM and CDR2 ANQGSEA. The CDR3 runs 16 residues. Deletions cut 4 bases from V and 2 bases from J, with 21 bases between.

The CDR3 sequence is CASSASSGSYNEQFF. The CDR3 DNA reads TGTGCCAGCAGTGCCTCTAGCGGGTCCTACAATGAGCAGTTCTTC. The chain recombines TRBV2 with TRBJ2-1, with 8 bases fitting TRBD2. The CDR3 spans 15 residues. V shed 4 bases and J 1 base; nucleotides not matched to a gene: 3. Germline loops: CDR1 SNHLY, CDR2 FYNNEI.

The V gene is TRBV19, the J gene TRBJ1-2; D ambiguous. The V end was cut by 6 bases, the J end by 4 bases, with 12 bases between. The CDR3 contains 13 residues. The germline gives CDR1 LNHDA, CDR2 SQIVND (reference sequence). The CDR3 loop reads CASRVDGPYGYTF. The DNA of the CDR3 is TGTGCCAGTAGGGTAGACGGCCCCTATGGCTACACCTTC.

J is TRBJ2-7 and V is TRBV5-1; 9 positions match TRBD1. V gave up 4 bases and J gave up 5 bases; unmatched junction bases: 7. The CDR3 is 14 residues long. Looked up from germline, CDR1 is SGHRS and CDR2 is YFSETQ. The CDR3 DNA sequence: TGCGCCAGCAGCGACCGGGACAGGGTGCACGAGCAGTACTTC. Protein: CASSDRDRVHEQYF.